This paragraph covers one T cell receptor (beta chain) sequence. This sample stems from a study of brain T cells in children with intractable seizures. Documented time point: blood from clinic visit 5 months post-surgery; TSC patient then seizure free. Sequencing was limited to surgery cases with top T cell transcript signatures in brain tissue. Before surgery, patients took at least one anti-epileptic drug. Germline V gives CDR1 SNHLY, CDR2 FYNNEI. This CDR3 is 13 amino acids long. The V and J ends lost 6 bases and 2 bases respectively, with 9 bases between them. TCRdb's copy holds only in-frame clones and misses some; the assay was immunoSEQ multiplex PCR. The table lists about 320,000 clones, 93% of them singletons.

Here the sequenced sample was peripheral blood, taken roughly 5 months after surgery. This TCR came from a boy under three years old with tuberous sclerosis and intractable seizures. The chain carries TRBV2 and TRBJ2-3; a possible D gene is TRBD2 (6 bases). In DNA, the CDR3 is TGTGCCAGCAGAAGGGACTTCACAGATACGCAGTATTTT. Amino acids: CASRRDFTDTQYF.